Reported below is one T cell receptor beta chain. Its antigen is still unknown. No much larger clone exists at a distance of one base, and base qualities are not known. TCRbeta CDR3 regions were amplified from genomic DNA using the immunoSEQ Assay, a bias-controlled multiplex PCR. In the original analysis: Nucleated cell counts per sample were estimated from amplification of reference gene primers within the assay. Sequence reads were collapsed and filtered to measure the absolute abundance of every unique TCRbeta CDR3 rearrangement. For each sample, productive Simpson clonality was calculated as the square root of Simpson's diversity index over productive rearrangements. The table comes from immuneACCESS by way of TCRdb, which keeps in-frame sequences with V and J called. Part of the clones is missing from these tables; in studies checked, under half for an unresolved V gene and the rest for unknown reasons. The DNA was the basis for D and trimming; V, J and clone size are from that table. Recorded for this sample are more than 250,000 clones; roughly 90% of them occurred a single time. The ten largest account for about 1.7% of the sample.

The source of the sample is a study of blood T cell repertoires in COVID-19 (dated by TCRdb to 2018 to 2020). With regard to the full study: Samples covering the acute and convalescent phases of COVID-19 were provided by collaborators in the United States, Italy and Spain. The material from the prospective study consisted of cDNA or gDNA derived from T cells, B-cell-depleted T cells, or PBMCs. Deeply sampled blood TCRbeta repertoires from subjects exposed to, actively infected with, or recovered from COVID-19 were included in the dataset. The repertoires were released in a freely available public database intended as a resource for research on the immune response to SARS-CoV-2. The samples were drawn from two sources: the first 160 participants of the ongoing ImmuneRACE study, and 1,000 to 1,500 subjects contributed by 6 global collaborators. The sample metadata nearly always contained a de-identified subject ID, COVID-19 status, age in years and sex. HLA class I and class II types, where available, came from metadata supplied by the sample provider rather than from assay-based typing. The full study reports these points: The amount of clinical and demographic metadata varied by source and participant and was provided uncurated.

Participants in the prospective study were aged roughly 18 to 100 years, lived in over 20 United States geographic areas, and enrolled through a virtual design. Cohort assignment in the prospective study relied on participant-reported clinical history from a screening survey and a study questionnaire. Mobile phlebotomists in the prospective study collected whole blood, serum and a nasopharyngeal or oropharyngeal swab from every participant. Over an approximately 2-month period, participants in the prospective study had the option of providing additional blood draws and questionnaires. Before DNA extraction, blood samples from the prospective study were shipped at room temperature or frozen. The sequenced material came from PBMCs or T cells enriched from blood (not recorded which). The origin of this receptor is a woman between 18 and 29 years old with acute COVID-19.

The nucleotide sequence reads TGTGCCAGCAGCTTTTCCGCGGGCGATGAGCAGTTCTTC. This codes for CASSFSAGDEQFF. The V gene is TRBV7-9 and the J gene is TRBJ2-1; possibly the D gene is TRBD2, per 5 matching bases. Including the terminal cysteine and phenylalanine, the CDR3 comprises 13 residues. The only DNA kept is the CDR3, 39 bases in frame from the first base. Taken from the germline V gene (reference sequence), the CDR1 and CDR2 loops are SEHNR and FQNEAQ. The germline ends are 11 bases apart after V is trimmed by 3 bases and J by 8 bases.